This TCR beta chain was documented in a study of sequential checkpoint blockade in melanoma. About the research overall: Randomization was 1:1 between first-line nivolumab→ipilimumab and ipilimumab→nivolumab.

With 6 bases clipped from V and 3 bases from J, the junction kept 21 bases outside the gene matches. Germline V gene sequence: CDR1 MDHEN, CDR2 SYDVKM. The CDR3 contains 19 residues. This clone showed up just a few times. Its antigen is currently unknown. Noted treatment: randomized to nivolumab then ipilimumab (arm A) or the reverse (arm B). Study-level results: Tumor T-cell fraction and clonality correlated with PD-L1 and CD8+ counts.

Generated by immunoSEQ multiplex PCR, the TCRdb table keeps only in-frame clones and is missing some. The data show more than 2,000 clones, nearly 15% seen once. The clonotype originates from a human donor with melanoma. The V and J genes are TRBV28 and TRBJ1-2; 8 bases agree with TRBD1. Specimen: tumor tissue (inferred from file names), collected from a patient given nivolumab and ipilimumab in sequence. The CDR3 DNA follows: TGTGCCAGCAGCCGTGACCGGGACAGGCGATCTATTGCGGACTATGGCTACACCTTC. It encodes CASSRDRDRRSIADYGYTF.